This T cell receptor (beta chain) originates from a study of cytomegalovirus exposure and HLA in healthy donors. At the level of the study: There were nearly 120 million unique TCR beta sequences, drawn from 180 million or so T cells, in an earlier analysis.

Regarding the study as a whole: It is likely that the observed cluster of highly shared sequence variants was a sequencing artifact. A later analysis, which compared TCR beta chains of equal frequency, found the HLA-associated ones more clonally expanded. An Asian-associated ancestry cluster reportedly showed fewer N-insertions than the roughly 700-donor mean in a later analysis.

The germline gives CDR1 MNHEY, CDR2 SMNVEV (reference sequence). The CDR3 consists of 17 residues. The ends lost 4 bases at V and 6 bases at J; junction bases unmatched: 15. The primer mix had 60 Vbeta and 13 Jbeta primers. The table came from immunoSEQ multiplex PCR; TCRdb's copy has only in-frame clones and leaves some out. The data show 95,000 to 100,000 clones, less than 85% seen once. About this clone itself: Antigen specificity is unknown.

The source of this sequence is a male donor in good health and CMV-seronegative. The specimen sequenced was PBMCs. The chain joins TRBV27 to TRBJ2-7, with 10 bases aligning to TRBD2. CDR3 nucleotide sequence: TGTGCCAGCAGTTCCACCGGCTTGAGCGGGAGGGCCGGCGAGCAGTACTTC. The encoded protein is CASSSTGLSGRAGEQYF.